This T cell receptor beta chain was identified in a study of response to subunit inactivated influenza vaccine (dated 2018 in TCRdb). The study in broad terms: The study used deep quantitative T cell receptor repertoire profiling to track responses to a trivalent subunit inactivated influenza vaccine. General study outcomes and caveats: The authors suggested that each seasonal influenza vaccination may recruit only a limited number of new T cells.

The library relied on RT-PCR. Sequenced using an Illumina HiSeq 2500. Using fastp trimming at Q25 and MiXCR clonotype assembly, TCRdb reanalyzed the public sequencing data and kept in-frame beta chains. Each entry is one CDR3 protein sequence, shown with its most common DNA and genes. The sample contains fewer than 600,000 distinct CDR3 sequences, roughly 7.6% of them found a single time. Under 15% of the sample comes from the top ten. CDR1 and CDR2 (DFQATT, SNEGSKA) derive from the germline V gene (reference sequence). Including cysteine and phenylalanine, the CDR3 has 12 amino acids. Solely the CDR3 DNA is kept, with 36 bases framed from the first base. Trimming leaves V shorter by 4 bases and J shorter by 3 bases, with the junction holding 2 bases beyond the gene matches. Note on this clonotype: Its binding antigen is unknown. Base-call qualities are not available, and no considerably larger clone is one nucleotide away.

The chain is assembled from TRBV20-1 and TRBJ1-1; TRBD1 lines up with 7 middle nucleotides. The clonotype originates from a man aged 45-69 years who received an inactivated influenza vaccine. Donor details come from another sample of the same person, matched by shared clones. Sequenced material: PBMCs from blood, taken around 25 months after vaccination. The CDR3 region reads CSATTGDTEAFF. At the DNA level, the sequence is TGCAGTGCTACCACAGGGGACACTGAAGCTTTCTTT.